This TCR beta chain was documented in a study of blood T cell repertoires in COVID-19. J gave up 7 bases and V 5 bases, and 9 bases lay outside the gene matches. The CDR3 consists of 15 residues. Germline V gives CDR1 WSHSY, CDR2 SAAADI. The assay was immunoSEQ multiplex PCR, and TCRdb's table has in-frame clones only and misses some. The sample holds about 240,000 clones, roughly 87% seen once. The chain couples TRBV10-2 to TRBJ1-5; 9 nucleotides line up with TRBD1. Material: peripheral blood. This clonotype was obtained from a man aged 55 to 70 who had recovered from COVID-19. CDR3 coding DNA: TGCGCCAGCAGTACTCTGGGACAGGGCGGCCAGCCCCAGCATTTT. This gives the protein CASSTLGQGGQPQHF.